This T cell receptor (beta chain) is drawn from a study of blood T cell repertoires in COVID-19. In the study overall: PBMCs, B-cell-depleted T cells, or T cells provided the cDNA or gDNA that made up the material.

As originally analysed: Reference gene primer amplification gave estimated nucleated cell counts. TCRdb's table, derived via immunoSEQ multiplex PCR, lists solely in-frame clones and lacks some. For V, J and clone size, that table is used; D and trimming come from the DNA. The table lists roughly 39,000 clones, approximately 85% of them singletons. This CDR3 comprises 15 residues. V gave up 0 bases and J gave up 6 bases, with 17 bases separating them. The germline V gene encodes CDR1 SQVTM and CDR2 ANQGSEA. The receptor's source is a man aged 60 to 69 with acute or convalescent COVID-19. The chain has TRBV29-1 and TRBJ1-1; TRBD1 might be the D (6 bases). Sequencing used peripheral blood. The CDR3 loop is CSVEDGGLRLSEAFF. In DNA form, the CDR3 reads TGCAGCGTTGAAGATGGGGGCCTGCGTCTCTCTGAAGCTTTCTTT.